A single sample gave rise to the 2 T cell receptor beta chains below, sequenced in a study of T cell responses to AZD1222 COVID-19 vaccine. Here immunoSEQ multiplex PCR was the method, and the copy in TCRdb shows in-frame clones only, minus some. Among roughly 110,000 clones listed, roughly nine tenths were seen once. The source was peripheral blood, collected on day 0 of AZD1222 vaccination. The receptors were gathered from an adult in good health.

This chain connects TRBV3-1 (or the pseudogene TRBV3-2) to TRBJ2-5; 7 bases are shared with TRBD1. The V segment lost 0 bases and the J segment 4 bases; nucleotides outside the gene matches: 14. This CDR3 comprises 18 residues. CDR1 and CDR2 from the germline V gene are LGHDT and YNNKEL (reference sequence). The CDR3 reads CASSQDFEGQNPPETQYF. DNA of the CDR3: TGTGCCAGCAGCCAAGATTTCGAGGGACAGAACCCCCCAGAGACCCAGTACTTC.

Here the CDR3 reads CASREGRNYGYTF. In DNA form, the CDR3 reads TGTGCCAGCAGAGAGGGACGGAACTATGGCTACACCTTC. The chain employs TRBV6-5 and TRBJ1-2; perhaps TRBD1 as D (5 bases). This CDR3 comprises 13 residues. CDR1 and CDR2 from the germline V gene are MNHEY and SVGAGI. V was cut by 6 bases and J by 2 bases, with 10 bases left in between.